Here is one T cell receptor (beta chain) with its context. The method was immunoSEQ multiplex PCR; TCRdb's version includes in-frame clones alone and lacks a portion of them. Here the sample spans roughly 310,000 clones, approximately 90% being singletons. The data originate from a study of blood T cell repertoires in COVID-19. V was pared by 1 base and J by 5 bases, with 4 bases of the junction left unmatched. From germline, CDR1 is SQVTM and CDR2 ANQGSEA. The length of the CDR3 is 13 residues. The chain carries TRBV29-1 and TRBJ2-7, with 8 bases matching TRBD1. Sequenced material: PBMCs or T cells enriched from blood (not recorded which). The sequence was obtained from a woman aged 40 to 50 who had recovered from COVID-19. The CDR3 nucleotides are TGCAGCGTTGAAGGGACAGGGCGGCACGAGCAGTACTTC. As protein: CSVEGTGRHEQYF.